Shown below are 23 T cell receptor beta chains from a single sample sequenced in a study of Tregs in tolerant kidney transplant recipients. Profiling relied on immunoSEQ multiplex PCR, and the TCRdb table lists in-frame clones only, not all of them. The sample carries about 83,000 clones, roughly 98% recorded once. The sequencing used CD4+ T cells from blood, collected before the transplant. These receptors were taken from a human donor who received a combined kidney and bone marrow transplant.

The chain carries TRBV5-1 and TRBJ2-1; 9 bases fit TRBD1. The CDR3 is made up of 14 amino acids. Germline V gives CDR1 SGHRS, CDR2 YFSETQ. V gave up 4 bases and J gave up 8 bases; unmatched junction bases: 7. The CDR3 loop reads CASSQGTGTHEQFF. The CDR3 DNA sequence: TGCGCCAGCAGCCAGGGGACAGGGACCCATGAGCAGTTCTTC.

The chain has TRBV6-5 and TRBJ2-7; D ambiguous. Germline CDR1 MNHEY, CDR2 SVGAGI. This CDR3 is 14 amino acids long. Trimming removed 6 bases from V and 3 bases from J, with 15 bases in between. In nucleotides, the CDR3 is TGTGCCAGCAGCCCCCGGGTGAGGCTCTACGAGCAGTACTTC. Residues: CASSPRVRLYEQYF.

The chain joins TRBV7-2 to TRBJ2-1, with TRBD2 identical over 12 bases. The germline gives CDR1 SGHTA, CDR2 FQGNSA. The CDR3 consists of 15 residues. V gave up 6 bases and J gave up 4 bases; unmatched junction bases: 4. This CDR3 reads CASRDTSGRYNEQFF. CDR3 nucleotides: TGTGCCAGCAGAGATACTAGCGGGAGGTACAATGAGCAGTTCTTC.

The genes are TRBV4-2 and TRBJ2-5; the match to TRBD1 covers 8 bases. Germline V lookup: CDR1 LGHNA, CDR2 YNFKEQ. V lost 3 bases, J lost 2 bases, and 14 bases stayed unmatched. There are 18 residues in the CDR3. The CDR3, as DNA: TGTGCCAGCAGCCATCGGCCCTCAGGACAGGGCCTTCAAGAGACCCAGTACTTC. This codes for CASSHRPSGQGLQETQYF.

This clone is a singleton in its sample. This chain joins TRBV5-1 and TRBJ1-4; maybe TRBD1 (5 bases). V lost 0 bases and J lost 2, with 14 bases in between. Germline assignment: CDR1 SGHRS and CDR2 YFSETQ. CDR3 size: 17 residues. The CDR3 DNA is TGCGCCAGCAGCTTGGTCGGCAGGGTATCGACTAATGAAAAACTGTTTTTT. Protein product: CASSLVGRVSTNEKLFF.

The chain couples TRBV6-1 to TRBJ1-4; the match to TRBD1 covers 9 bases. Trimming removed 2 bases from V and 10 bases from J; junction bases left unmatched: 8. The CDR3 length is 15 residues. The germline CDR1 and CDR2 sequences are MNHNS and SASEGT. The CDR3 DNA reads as TGTGCCAGCAGTGAAATGGGACAGGGTAAAGGAAAACTGTTTTTT. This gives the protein CASSEMGQGKGKLFF.

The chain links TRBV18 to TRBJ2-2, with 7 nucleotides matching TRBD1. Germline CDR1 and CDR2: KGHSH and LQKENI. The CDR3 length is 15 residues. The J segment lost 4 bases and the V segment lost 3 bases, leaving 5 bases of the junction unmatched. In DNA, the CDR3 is TGTGCCAGCTCACCCTACCGGGACAGCACCGGGGAGCTGTTTTTT. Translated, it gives CASSPYRDSTGELFF.

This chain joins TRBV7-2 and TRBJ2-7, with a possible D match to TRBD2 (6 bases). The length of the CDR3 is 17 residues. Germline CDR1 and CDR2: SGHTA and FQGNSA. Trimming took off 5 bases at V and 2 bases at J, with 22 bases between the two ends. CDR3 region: CASSRDRGVAATYEQYF. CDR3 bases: TGTGCCAGCAGCCGAGATAGGGGCGTAGCGGCCACCTACGAGCAGTACTTC.

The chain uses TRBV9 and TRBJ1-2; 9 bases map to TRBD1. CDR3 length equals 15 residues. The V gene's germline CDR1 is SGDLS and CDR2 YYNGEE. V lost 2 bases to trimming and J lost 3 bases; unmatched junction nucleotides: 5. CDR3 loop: CASSVGTGRDYGYTF. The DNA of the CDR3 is TGTGCCAGCAGCGTGGGGACAGGGAGGGACTATGGCTACACCTTC.

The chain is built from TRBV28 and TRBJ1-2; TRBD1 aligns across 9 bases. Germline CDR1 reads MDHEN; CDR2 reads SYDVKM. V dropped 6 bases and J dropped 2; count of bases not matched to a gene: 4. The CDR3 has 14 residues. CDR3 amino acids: CASSEGQGNYGYTF. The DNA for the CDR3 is TGTGCCAGCAGCGAGGGACAGGGCAACTATGGCTACACCTTC.

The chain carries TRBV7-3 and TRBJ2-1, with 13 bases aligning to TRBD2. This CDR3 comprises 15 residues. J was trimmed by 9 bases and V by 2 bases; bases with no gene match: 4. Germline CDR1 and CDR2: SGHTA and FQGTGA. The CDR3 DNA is TGTGCCAGCAGCTTAGGGACTAGCGGGAAGGGTGAGCAGTTCTTC. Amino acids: CASSLGTSGKGEQFF.

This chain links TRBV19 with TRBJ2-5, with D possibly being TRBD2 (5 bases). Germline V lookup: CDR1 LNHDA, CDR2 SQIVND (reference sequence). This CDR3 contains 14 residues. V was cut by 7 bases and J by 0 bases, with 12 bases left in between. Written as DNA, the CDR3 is TGTGCCAGTAACCCCCGCGGGCACCAAGAGACCCAGTACTTC. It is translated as CASNPRGHQETQYF. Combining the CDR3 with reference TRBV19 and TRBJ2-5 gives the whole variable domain DGGITQSPKYLFRKEGQNVTLSCEQNLNHDAMYWYRQDPGQGLRLIYYSQIVNDFQKGDIAEGYSVSREKKESFPLTVTSAQKNPTAFYLCASNPRGHQETQYFGPGTRLLVL.

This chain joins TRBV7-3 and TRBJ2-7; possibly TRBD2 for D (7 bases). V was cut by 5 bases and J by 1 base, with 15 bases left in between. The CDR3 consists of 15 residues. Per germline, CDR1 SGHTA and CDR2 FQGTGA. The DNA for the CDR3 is TGTGCCAGCAGCCAGTACGGGGGGCAGTCCTACGAGCAGTACTTC. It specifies CASSQYGGQSYEQYF. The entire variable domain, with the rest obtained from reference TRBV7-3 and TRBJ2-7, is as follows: GAGVSQTPSNKVTEKGKYVELRCDPISGHTALYWYRQSLGQGPEFLIYFQGTGAADDSGLPNDRFFAVRPEGSVSTLKIQRTERGDSAVYLCASSQYGGQSYEQYFGPGTRLTVT.

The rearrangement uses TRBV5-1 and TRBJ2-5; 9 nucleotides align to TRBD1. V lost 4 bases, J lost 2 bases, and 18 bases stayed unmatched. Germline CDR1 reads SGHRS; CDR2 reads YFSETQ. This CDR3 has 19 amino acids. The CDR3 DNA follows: TGCGCCAGCAGCCTGCCCCTTACTTACGGGACAGGGAGTCAAGAGACCCAGTACTTC. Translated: CASSLPLTYGTGSQETQYF.

The CDR3 here is CASSQPSDRAGGAFF. The CDR3 DNA follows: TGTGCCAGCAGTCAACCATCGGACAGGGCCGGAGGAGCTTTCTTT. The chain links TRBV6-6 to TRBJ1-1; TRBD1 matches 8 bases. After removal of 5 bases from V and 10 bases from J, the junction contained 15 bases not matched to a gene. The germline CDR1 and CDR2 sequences are MNHNY and SVGAGI (reference sequence). This CDR3 region has 15 residues.

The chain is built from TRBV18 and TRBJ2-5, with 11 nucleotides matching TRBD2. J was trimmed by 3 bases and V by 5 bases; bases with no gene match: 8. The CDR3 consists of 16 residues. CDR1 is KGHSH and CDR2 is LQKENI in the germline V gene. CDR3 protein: CASSSPGTSGKETQYF. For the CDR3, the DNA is TGTGCCAGCTCATCCCCCGGGACTAGCGGTAAAGAGACCCAGTACTTC.

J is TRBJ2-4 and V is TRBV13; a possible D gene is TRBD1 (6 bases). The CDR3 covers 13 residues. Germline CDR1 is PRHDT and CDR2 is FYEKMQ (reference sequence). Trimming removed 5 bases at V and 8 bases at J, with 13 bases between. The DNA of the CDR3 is TGTGCCAGCAGCCGCGGACAGAGGGACATTCAGTACTTC. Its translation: CASSRGQRDIQYF.

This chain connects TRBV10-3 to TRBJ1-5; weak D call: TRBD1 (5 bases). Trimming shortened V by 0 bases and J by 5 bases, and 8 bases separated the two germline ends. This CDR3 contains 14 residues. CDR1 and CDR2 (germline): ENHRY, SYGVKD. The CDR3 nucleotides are TGTGCCATCAGTGAGTCCGTGACAGATCAGCCCCAGCATTTT. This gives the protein CAISESVTDQPQHF.

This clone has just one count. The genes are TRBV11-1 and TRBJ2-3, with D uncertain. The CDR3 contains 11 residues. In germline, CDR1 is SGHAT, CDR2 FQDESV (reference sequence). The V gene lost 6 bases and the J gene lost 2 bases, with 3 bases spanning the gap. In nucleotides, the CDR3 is TGTGCCAGCAGTCTCACAGATACGCAGTATTTT. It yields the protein CASSLTDTQYF.

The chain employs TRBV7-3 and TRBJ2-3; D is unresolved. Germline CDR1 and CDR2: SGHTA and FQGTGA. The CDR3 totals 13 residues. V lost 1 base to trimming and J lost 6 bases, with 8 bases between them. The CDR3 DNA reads TGTGCCAGCAGCTTAAGGTTTGGCGATACGCAGTATTTT. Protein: CASSLRFGDTQYF. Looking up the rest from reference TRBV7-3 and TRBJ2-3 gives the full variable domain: GAGVSQTPSNKVTEKGKYVELRCDPISGHTALYWYRQSLGQGPEFLIYFQGTGAADDSGLPNDRFFAVRPEGSVSTLKIQRTERGDSAVYLCASSLRFGDTQYFGPGTRLTVL.

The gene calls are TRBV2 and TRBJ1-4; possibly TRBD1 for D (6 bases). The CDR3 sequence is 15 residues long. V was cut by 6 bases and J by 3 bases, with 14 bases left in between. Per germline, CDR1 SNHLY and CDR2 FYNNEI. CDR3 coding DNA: TGTGCCAGCAGCTTCCAGGGGTTGGCTAATGAAAAACTGTTTTTT. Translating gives CASSFQGLANEKLFF.

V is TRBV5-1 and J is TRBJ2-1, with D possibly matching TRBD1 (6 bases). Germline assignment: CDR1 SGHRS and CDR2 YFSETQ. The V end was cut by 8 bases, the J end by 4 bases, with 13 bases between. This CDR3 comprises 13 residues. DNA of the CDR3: TGCGCCAGTAAAACCACAGGGTACAATGAGCAGTTCTTC. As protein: CASKTTGYNEQFF.

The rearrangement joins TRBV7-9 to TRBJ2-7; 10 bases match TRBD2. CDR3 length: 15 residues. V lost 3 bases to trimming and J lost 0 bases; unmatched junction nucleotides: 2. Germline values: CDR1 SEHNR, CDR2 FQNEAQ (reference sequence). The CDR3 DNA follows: TGTGCCAGCAGCTTCGGACTAGCGGACTCCTACGAGCAGTACTTC. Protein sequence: CASSFGLADSYEQYF.